The clone carrying this T cell receptor (beta chain) was detected once. This entry belongs to a study of radiotherapy plus CTLA-4 blockade in lung cancer. The V gene end was trimmed by 5 bases and the J gene end by 4 bases; junction bases not matched to a gene: 3. The CDR3 loop spans 14 amino acids. The germline V gene encodes CDR1 SGHVS and CDR2 FNYEAQ. Produced via immunoSEQ multiplex PCR; TCRdb's table is partial and in-frame only. The table lists 50,000 to 70,000 clones, around four fifths of them singletons, with 6% to 7.5% in the top ten. This clonotype was obtained from a human donor with non-small cell lung cancer whose response to radiotherapy plus ipilimumab could not be evaluated. Sample: peripheral blood, taken from a patient treated with radiotherapy plus ipilimumab. The gene calls are TRBV7-6 and TRBJ2-1; 9 bases fit TRBD2. The DNA for the CDR3 is TGTGCCAGCAGCCAAGGACTAGCGTACAATGAGCAGTTCTTC. Translation: CASSQGLAYNEQFF.